The rows below give T cell receptor beta chains drawn from one sample of a study of shared T cell receptors in the human thymus. Profiled with immunoSEQ multiplex PCR; TCRdb holds only in-frame clones, not every one. The data show just under 550,000 clones, 70% to 80% seen once. This same sample was also taken into another study, of human thymus T cells.

The specimen sequenced was thymocytes. All receptors come from a boy less than two years old with a congenital heart defect. CDR3s include the opening cysteine and the closing phenylalanine or tryptophan. Each record gives: CDR3 protein, CDR3 DNA, J gene, clone size, V gene, D gene. D genes are given only for firm matches. Where a row states a size, it is once, few, many or the class of an expanded clone; other rows omit it.

cdr3_aa: CASSLGGSGRGGEQFF
cdr3_nt: TGTGCCAGCAGCTTAGGAGGTAGCGGGAGGGGGGGTGAGCAGTTCTTC
j_call: TRBJ2-1
clone_size: NA
v_call: TRBV7-2
d_call: TRBD2

cdr3_aa: CASSPRTGFDHYGYTF
cdr3_nt: TGTGCCAGCAGCCCAAGGACAGGGTTTGATCACTATGGCTACACCTTC
j_call: TRBJ1-2
clone_size: NA
v_call: TRBV11-3
d_call: TRBD1

cdr3_aa: CASSILQGAGGANVLTF
cdr3_nt: TGTGCCAGTAGCATCCTACAGGGGGCGGGTGGGGCCAACGTCCTGACTTTC
j_call: TRBJ2-6
clone_size: once
v_call: TRBV28
d_call: TRBD1

cdr3_aa: CASNSGRRNEQFF
cdr3_nt: TGTGCCAGCAATAGCGGGAGACGCAATGAGCAGTTCTTC
j_call: TRBJ2-1
clone_size: NA
v_call: TRBV4-2
d_call: TRBD2

cdr3_aa: CASSKRGYPGGDEQFF
cdr3_nt: TGTGCCAGCAGCAAGCGGGGATACCCCGGAGGGGATGAGCAGTTCTTC
j_call: TRBJ2-1
clone_size: NA
v_call: TRBV21-1
d_call: NA

cdr3_aa: CASSVELALALLEQYF
cdr3_nt: TGTGCCAGCAGCGTAGAGTTGGCACTAGCTCTCCTCGAGCAGTACTTC
j_call: TRBJ2-7
clone_size: NA
v_call: TRBV9
d_call: NA

cdr3_aa: CASSRGQRNTGELFF
cdr3_nt: TGTGCCAGCAGTCGTGGACAGCGTAACACCGGGGAGCTGTTTTTT
j_call: TRBJ2-2
clone_size: NA
v_call: TRBV27
d_call: NA

cdr3_aa: CSALSYEQYF
cdr3_nt: TGCAGTGCTCTCTCCTACGAGCAGTACTTC
j_call: TRBJ2-7
clone_size: NA
v_call: TRBV20-1
d_call: NA

cdr3_aa: CASSLRQSSYNEQFF
cdr3_nt: TGTGCCAGCAGTTTACGACAGAGCTCCTACAATGAGCAGTTCTTC
j_call: TRBJ2-1
clone_size: NA
v_call: TRBV27
d_call: NA

cdr3_aa: CASSIQETQYF
cdr3_nt: TGTGCCAGCAGCATACAAGAGACCCAGTACTTC
j_call: TRBJ2-5
clone_size: NA
v_call: TRBV13
d_call: NA

cdr3_aa: CASTPTGGQGETQYF
cdr3_nt: TGTGCCAGCACTCCTACCGGCGGACAGGGCGAGACCCAGTACTTC
j_call: TRBJ2-5
clone_size: NA
v_call: TRBV6-5
d_call: TRBD1

cdr3_aa: CASSLRYGREDNEQFF
cdr3_nt: TGTGCCAGCAGCTTACGTTACGGGAGGGAGGACAATGAGCAGTTCTTC
j_call: TRBJ2-1
clone_size: NA
v_call: TRBV7-9
d_call: TRBD2

cdr3_aa: CASSFRTGGAYNEQFF
cdr3_nt: TGTGCCAGCAGTTTCCGGACAGGGGGGGCCTACAATGAGCAGTTCTTC
j_call: TRBJ2-1
clone_size: NA
v_call: TRBV27
d_call: TRBD1

cdr3_aa: CASSSSDRAATEAFF
cdr3_nt: TGCGCCAGCAGCTCCTCTGACAGGGCCGCCACTGAAGCTTTCTTT
j_call: TRBJ1-1
clone_size: NA
v_call: TRBV5-1
d_call: TRBD1

cdr3_aa: CASSCPDCPPGTDTQYF
cdr3_nt: TGTGCCAGCAGTTGCCCGGACTGCCCGCCGGGCACAGATACGCAGTATTTT
j_call: TRBJ2-3
clone_size: once
v_call: TRBV28
d_call: NA

cdr3_aa: CSVEDLTSREQYF
cdr3_nt: TGCAGCGTTGAAGATCTGACTTCGCGCGAGCAGTACTTC
j_call: TRBJ2-7
clone_size: NA
v_call: TRBV29-1
d_call: NA

cdr3_aa: CASSLRPSGDTGELFF
cdr3_nt: TGTGCCAGCAGCTTACGGCCTAGCGGGGACACCGGGGAGCTGTTTTTT
j_call: TRBJ2-2
clone_size: NA
v_call: TRBV11-2
d_call: TRBD2

cdr3_aa: CSARATDTQYF
cdr3_nt: TGCAGTGCTAGAGCTACAGATACGCAGTATTTT
j_call: TRBJ2-3
clone_size: NA
v_call: TRBV20-1
d_call: NA

cdr3_aa: CASRGRGIYEQYF
cdr3_nt: TGTGCCAGCAGGGGGAGGGGGATCTACGAGCAGTACTTC
j_call: TRBJ2-7
clone_size: NA
v_call: TRBV21-1
d_call: NA

cdr3_aa: CSGGGGRDQPQHF
cdr3_nt: TGCAGCGGGGGAGGCGGGAGGGATCAGCCCCAGCATTTT
j_call: TRBJ1-5
clone_size: NA
v_call: TRBV29-1
d_call: NA

cdr3_aa: CASSLSGIENGYTF
cdr3_nt: TGTGCCAGCAGTTTATCGGGGATAGAGAATGGCTACACCTTC
j_call: TRBJ1-2
clone_size: NA
v_call: TRBV28
d_call: NA

cdr3_aa: CASSPSGKETQYF
cdr3_nt: TGCGCCAGCAGTCCGAGTGGTAAAGAGACCCAGTACTTC
j_call: TRBJ2-5
clone_size: NA
v_call: TRBV5-1
d_call: NA

cdr3_aa: CASRWTSEITDTQYF
cdr3_nt: TGTGCCAGCAGGTGGACTAGCGAGATCACAGATACGCAGTATTTT
j_call: TRBJ2-3
clone_size: NA
v_call: TRBV28
d_call: TRBD2

cdr3_aa: CSATGGRRDSYNEQFF
cdr3_nt: TGCAGCGCCACGGGGGGGCGGCGGGACTCCTACAATGAGCAGTTCTTC
j_call: TRBJ2-1
clone_size: NA
v_call: TRBV29-1
d_call: TRBD2

cdr3_aa: CASSFLADQETQYF
cdr3_nt: TGTGCCAGCAGCTTTCTAGCAGATCAAGAGACCCAGTACTTC
j_call: TRBJ2-5
clone_size: NA
v_call: TRBV11-3
d_call: NA

cdr3_aa: CASSGLAGENTGELFF
cdr3_nt: TGTGCCAGCAGTGGACTAGCGGGAGAGAACACCGGGGAGCTGTTTTTT
j_call: TRBJ2-2
clone_size: few
v_call: TRBV2
d_call: TRBD2

cdr3_aa: CASSQETTRGVGNNEQFF
cdr3_nt: TGCGCCAGCAGCCAAGAGACTACGCGGGGGGTGGGGAACAATGAGCAGTTCTTC
j_call: TRBJ2-1
clone_size: NA
v_call: TRBV4-3
d_call: TRBD2

cdr3_aa: CASSRYRGQETQYF
cdr3_nt: TGTGCCAGCAGCCGATACAGGGGACAAGAGACCCAGTACTTC
j_call: TRBJ2-5
clone_size: NA
v_call: TRBV27
d_call: TRBD1

cdr3_aa: CASSQDGRDGSGELFF
cdr3_nt: TGTGCCAGCAGCCAAGATGGGCGGGACGGGTCCGGGGAGCTGTTTTTT
j_call: TRBJ2-2
clone_size: few
v_call: TRBV14
d_call: NA

cdr3_aa: CAWILLAGTGNEQFF
cdr3_nt: TGTGCCTGGATCCTACTAGCGGGAACGGGGAATGAGCAGTTCTTC
j_call: TRBJ2-1
clone_size: NA
v_call: TRBV30
d_call: TRBD2

cdr3_aa: CASSPPGEGNTGELFF
cdr3_nt: TGTGCCAGCAGCCCCCCGGGGGAGGGTAACACCGGGGAGCTGTTTTTT
j_call: TRBJ2-2
clone_size: NA
v_call: TRBV11-2
d_call: TRBD2

cdr3_aa: CASSLKSPSGTGGTEAFF
cdr3_nt: TGTGCCAGCAGCCTTAAGTCCCCGTCCGGGACAGGGGGCACTGAAGCTTTCTTT
j_call: TRBJ1-1
clone_size: NA
v_call: TRBV7-2
d_call: TRBD1

cdr3_aa: CASSLSKREPQHF
cdr3_nt: TGTGCCAGCAGCTTGTCTAAGAGGGAGCCCCAGCATTTT
j_call: TRBJ1-5
clone_size: NA
v_call: TRBV5-6
d_call: NA

cdr3_aa: CSSVLAGTDTQYF
cdr3_nt: TGCAGCTCTGTACTAGCCGGCACAGATACGCAGTATTTT
j_call: TRBJ2-3
clone_size: NA
v_call: TRBV29-1
d_call: NA

cdr3_aa: CASSLGGPPGGYTEAFF
cdr3_nt: TGCGCCAGCAGCCTAGGTGGTCCCCCAGGTGGGTACACTGAAGCTTTCTTT
j_call: TRBJ1-1
clone_size: few
v_call: TRBV4-1
d_call: NA

cdr3_aa: CATSRDSVASFNEQFF
cdr3_nt: TGTGCCACCAGCAGAGATTCAGTCGCTTCATTTAATGAGCAGTTCTTC
j_call: TRBJ2-1
clone_size: NA
v_call: TRBV15
d_call: NA

cdr3_aa: CASSGGRGKDEAFF
cdr3_nt: TGTGCCAGCAGTGGGGGTCGGGGGAAGGATGAAGCTTTCTTT
j_call: TRBJ1-1
clone_size: NA
v_call: TRBV7-9
d_call: NA

cdr3_aa: CASSLKWERNDEQYF
cdr3_nt: TGTGCCAGCAGCTTAAAGTGGGAGCGCAACGACGAGCAGTACTTC
j_call: TRBJ2-7
clone_size: once
v_call: TRBV11-2
d_call: NA

cdr3_aa: CASSPRPSRQDTQETQYF
cdr3_nt: TGTGCCAGCAGTCCCCGACCCTCTAGACAGGACACCCAAGAGACCCAGTACTTC
j_call: TRBJ2-5
clone_size: NA
v_call: TRBV28
d_call: NA

cdr3_aa: CASSSPERDGYTF
cdr3_nt: TGTGCCAGCAGCTCCCCGGAGAGGGATGGCTACACCTTC
j_call: TRBJ1-2
clone_size: once
v_call: TRBV11-2
d_call: NA

cdr3_aa: CASSTPDRLRSDANEKLFF
cdr3_nt: TGTGCCAGCAGTACTCCCGACAGACTCCGAAGTGACGCGAATGAAAAACTGTTTTTT
j_call: TRBJ1-4
clone_size: few
v_call: TRBV28
d_call: NA

cdr3_aa: CASAARAKNIQYF
cdr3_nt: TGTGCCTCGGCGGCTCGGGCCAAAAACATTCAGTACTTC
j_call: TRBJ2-4
clone_size: NA
v_call: TRBV30
d_call: NA

cdr3_aa: CASSEREGNDDEQFF
cdr3_nt: TGTGCCAGCAGCGAGCGGGAGGGAAATGATGATGAGCAGTTCTTC
j_call: TRBJ2-1
clone_size: NA
v_call: TRBV27
d_call: TRBD2

cdr3_aa: CSAEHGEAFF
cdr3_nt: TGCAGTGCTGAACATGGTGAAGCTTTCTTT
j_call: TRBJ1-1
clone_size: NA
v_call: TRBV20-1
d_call: NA

cdr3_aa: CASRGGGPKNYGYTF
cdr3_nt: TGTGCCTCCCGCGGGGGGGGGCCCAAAAACTATGGCTACACCTTC
j_call: TRBJ1-2
clone_size: NA
v_call: TRBV5-4
d_call: NA

cdr3_aa: CASSGSLAGGPGETQYF
cdr3_nt: TGTGCCAGCAGTGGGTCCCTAGCGGGAGGGCCAGGAGAGACCCAGTACTTC
j_call: TRBJ2-5
clone_size: NA
v_call: TRBV25-1
d_call: TRBD2

cdr3_aa: CASSLDLGQGRNEQFF
cdr3_nt: TGCGCCAGCAGCTTGGACCTGGGACAGGGGCGGAATGAGCAGTTCTTC
j_call: TRBJ2-1
clone_size: NA
v_call: TRBV5-1
d_call: TRBD1

cdr3_aa: CASSLSGTGKNIQYF
cdr3_nt: TGTGCCAGCAGTTTATCCGGGACAGGTAAAAACATTCAGTACTTC
j_call: TRBJ2-4
clone_size: NA
v_call: TRBV27
d_call: TRBD1

cdr3_aa: CASSYGRTASYEQYF
cdr3_nt: TGTGCCAGCAGTTACGGGCGCACGGCATCCTACGAGCAGTACTTC
j_call: TRBJ2-7
clone_size: NA
v_call: TRBV6-6
d_call: NA

cdr3_aa: CASSRGTSGRNEQFF
cdr3_nt: TGTGCCAGCAGCCGCGGGACTAGCGGAAGGAATGAGCAGTTCTTC
j_call: TRBJ2-1
clone_size: NA
v_call: TRBV7-3
d_call: TRBD2

cdr3_aa: CASSLDRGFPMNTEAFF
cdr3_nt: TGCGCCAGCAGCCTCGACAGGGGCTTCCCCATGAACACTGAAGCTTTCTTT
j_call: TRBJ1-1
clone_size: once
v_call: TRBV4-3
d_call: TRBD1

cdr3_aa: CASSQEVENTEAFF
cdr3_nt: TGCGCCAGCAGCCAAGAAGTAGAGAACACTGAAGCTTTCTTT
j_call: TRBJ1-1
clone_size: NA
v_call: TRBV4-3
d_call: NA

cdr3_aa: CASSLLLGEDVDTQYF
cdr3_nt: TGTGCCAGCAGCTTACTACTAGGGGAGGACGTCGATACGCAGTATTTT
j_call: TRBJ2-3
clone_size: NA
v_call: TRBV7-2
d_call: NA

cdr3_aa: CSVVATGKNYGYTF
cdr3_nt: TGCAGCGTTGTTGCCACAGGGAAAAACTATGGCTACACCTTC
j_call: TRBJ1-2
clone_size: NA
v_call: TRBV29-1
d_call: NA

cdr3_aa: CASSEWRLAAYNEQFF
cdr3_nt: TGTGCCAGCAGTGAATGGAGGCTAGCCGCCTACAATGAGCAGTTCTTC
j_call: TRBJ2-1
clone_size: few
v_call: TRBV25-1
d_call: NA

cdr3_aa: CASRASGSTDTQYF
cdr3_nt: TGTGCCAGCAGGGCTAGCGGGAGCACAGATACGCAGTATTTT
j_call: TRBJ2-3
clone_size: NA
v_call: TRBV2
d_call: TRBD2

cdr3_aa: CASSAEDSCHYEQYF
cdr3_nt: TGTGCCAGCAGCGCCGAGGACAGCTGCCACTACGAGCAGTACTTC
j_call: TRBJ2-7
clone_size: NA
v_call: TRBV9
d_call: NA